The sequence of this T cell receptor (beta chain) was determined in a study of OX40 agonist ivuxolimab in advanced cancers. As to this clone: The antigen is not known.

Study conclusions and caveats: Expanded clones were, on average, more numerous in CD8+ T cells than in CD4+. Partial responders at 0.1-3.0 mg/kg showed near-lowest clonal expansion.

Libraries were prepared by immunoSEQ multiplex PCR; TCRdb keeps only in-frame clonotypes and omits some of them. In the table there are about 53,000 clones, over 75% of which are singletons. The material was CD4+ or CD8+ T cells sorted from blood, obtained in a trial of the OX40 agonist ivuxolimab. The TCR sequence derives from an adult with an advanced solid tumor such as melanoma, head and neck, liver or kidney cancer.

The DNA for the CDR3 is TGCGCCAGCAGCTTGGATGTCAATGAGCAGTTCTTC. The encoded protein is CASSLDVNEQFF. The chain couples TRBV5-1 to TRBJ2-1; D call uncertain. Germline CDR1 is SGHRS and CDR2 is YFSETQ. This CDR3 is built from 12 residues. V was trimmed by 0 bases and J by 6 bases, leaving 4 bases between them.